Sequencing of this TCR beta chain was carried out in a study of T cells in Graves' hyperthyroidism and ophthalmopathy. Study information: Peripheral blood collection took place at initial diagnosis, before any treatment.

This clonotype occurred many times. As yet, its antigen is unknown. Unmatched junction bases numbered 8, after V lost 5 bases and J lost 7 bases. The CDR3 covers 15 residues. Looked up from germline, CDR1 is DFQATT and CDR2 is SNEGSKA (reference sequence). PBMCs came from 9 to 10 ml fresh peripheral blood. RNA transcripts served as the template for amplifying TCR beta CDR3 regions. The HTBI primer set served for first-round RT-PCR of the TCR CDR3. One entry per CDR3 protein results from TCRdb running MiXCR on the multiplex PCR reads. The table has a few hundred thousand distinct CDR3 sequences, about a sixth seen once. Study-wide results and caveats: Most thyroid-expanded clonotypes above 0.001 were also found in blood. Ophthalmopathy was told apart from stable hyperthyroidism by a 13 V-J model.

The rearrangement joins TRBV20-1 to TRBJ2-5; TRBD2 matches at 15 bases. The sequence was collected from a woman between 55 and 75 years old with Graves' ophthalmopathy. Input material: blood. CDR3 residues: CSAWTSGGAGATQYF. CDR3 DNA sequence: TGCAGTGCTTGGACTAGCGGGGGGGCTGGCGCGACCCAGTACTTC.